The rows below give T cell receptor beta chains drawn from one sample of a study of CD8 T cells in ankylosing spondylitis. A single record per CDR3 protein comes from TCRdb applying MiXCR to the 5' RACE reads. The sample holds more than 200,000 distinct CDR3 sequences, 20% to 30% seen once. Sequencing input: blood, either unsorted or a sorted T cell fraction (not recorded which). These receptors were obtained from a male donor with ankylosing spondylitis or in good health (not recorded which). The CDR3 runs from the conserved cysteine through the conserved F or W. Each record gives: J gene, D gene, V gene, clone size, CDR3 DNA, CDR3 protein. D genes are given only for firm matches. Clone size is stated in some rows and not others, as once, few, many or a class when expanded.

j_call: TRBJ2-2
d_call: NA
v_call: TRBV20-1
clone_size: NA
cdr3_nt: TGCAGTGCTAGGGAAGTATTAACCGGGGAGCTGTTTTTT
cdr3_aa: CSAREVLTGELFF

j_call: TRBJ1-2
d_call: NA
v_call: TRBV29-1
clone_size: NA
cdr3_nt: TGCAGCGTTGAATCTGGATTCTATGGCTACACCTTC
cdr3_aa: CSVESGFYGYTF

j_call: TRBJ2-5
d_call: TRBD2
v_call: TRBV4-1
clone_size: few
cdr3_nt: TGCGCCAGCAGCCAGACTAAAGCGGGGGGCTGGGAGACCCAGTACTTC
cdr3_aa: CASSQTKAGGWETQYF

j_call: TRBJ2-7
d_call: NA
v_call: TRBV11-2
clone_size: few
cdr3_nt: TGTGCCAGCAGCCCGTTGAGCGAGCAGTACTTC
cdr3_aa: CASSPLSEQYF

j_call: TRBJ2-3
d_call: NA
v_call: TRBV20-1
clone_size: NA
cdr3_nt: TGCAGTGCTCCCCCCAGGGGCACAGATACGCAGTATTTT
cdr3_aa: CSAPPRGTDTQYF

j_call: TRBJ1-4
d_call: NA
v_call: TRBV3-1
clone_size: few
cdr3_nt: TGTGCCAGCGCTCAGCCATCACATAATGAAAAACTGTTTTTT
cdr3_aa: CASAQPSHNEKLFF

j_call: TRBJ2-3
d_call: NA
v_call: TRBV20-1
clone_size: many
cdr3_nt: TGCAGTGGCGACCCGGGACTTACGAAATGGCCCGCGCAGTATTTT
cdr3_aa: CSGDPGLTKWPAQYF

j_call: TRBJ2-5
d_call: TRBD1
v_call: TRBV5-6
clone_size: NA
cdr3_nt: TGTGCCAGCAGCTGGGGACAGGGGGTGACCCAGTACTTC
cdr3_aa: CASSWGQGVTQYF

j_call: TRBJ2-1
d_call: NA
v_call: TRBV4-1
clone_size: NA
cdr3_nt: TGCGCCAGCAGCCAAGCCCGCTACAATGAGCAGTTCTTC
cdr3_aa: CASSQARYNEQFF

j_call: TRBJ2-1
d_call: NA
v_call: TRBV20-1
clone_size: many
cdr3_nt: TGCAGTGCTACCCAAATTCAAACCAATGAGCAGTTCTTC
cdr3_aa: CSATQIQTNEQFF

j_call: TRBJ2-1
d_call: TRBD2
v_call: TRBV11-1
clone_size: few
cdr3_nt: TGTGCCAGCAGTCTAGGACTAGCGGGGGCCCAAAGCTCCTACAATGAGCAGTTCTTC
cdr3_aa: CASSLGLAGAQSSYNEQFF

j_call: TRBJ2-7
d_call: TRBD2
v_call: TRBV5-1
clone_size: NA
cdr3_nt: TGCGCCAGCAGCTTGGGTGGCGGGGGGTATCGGGAGCAGTACTTC
cdr3_aa: CASSLGGGGYREQYF

j_call: TRBJ2-7
d_call: NA
v_call: TRBV29-1
clone_size: NA
cdr3_nt: TGCAGCGTCGCGAAGGCGGTCTCCTACGAGCAGTACTTC
cdr3_aa: CSVAKAVSYEQYF

j_call: TRBJ1-3
d_call: NA
v_call: TRBV3-1
clone_size: many
cdr3_nt: TGTGCCAGCAGCCGAGGGGACGGAAACACCATATATTTT
cdr3_aa: CASSRGDGNTIYF

j_call: TRBJ2-3
d_call: TRBD2
v_call: TRBV27
clone_size: NA
cdr3_nt: TGTGCCAGCAGTTCGCTAGCGGGAGCTTCTCTTACGCAGTATTTT
cdr3_aa: CASSSLAGASLTQYF

j_call: TRBJ2-7
d_call: NA
v_call: TRBV20-1
clone_size: many
cdr3_nt: TGCAGTGCTTCGAGACAGAGCTCGGGGGAGCAGTACTTC
cdr3_aa: CSASRQSSGEQYF

j_call: TRBJ2-7
d_call: TRBD1
v_call: TRBV20-1
clone_size: few
cdr3_nt: TGCAGTGCTAGAGATCAGGGGACAGCCTGGTACGAGCAGTACTTC
cdr3_aa: CSARDQGTAWYEQYF

j_call: TRBJ2-7
d_call: NA
v_call: TRBV5-1
clone_size: many
cdr3_nt: TGCGCCAGCAGCTTGGCCGGGGGACGCTCCTACGAGCAGTACTTC
cdr3_aa: CASSLAGGRSYEQYF